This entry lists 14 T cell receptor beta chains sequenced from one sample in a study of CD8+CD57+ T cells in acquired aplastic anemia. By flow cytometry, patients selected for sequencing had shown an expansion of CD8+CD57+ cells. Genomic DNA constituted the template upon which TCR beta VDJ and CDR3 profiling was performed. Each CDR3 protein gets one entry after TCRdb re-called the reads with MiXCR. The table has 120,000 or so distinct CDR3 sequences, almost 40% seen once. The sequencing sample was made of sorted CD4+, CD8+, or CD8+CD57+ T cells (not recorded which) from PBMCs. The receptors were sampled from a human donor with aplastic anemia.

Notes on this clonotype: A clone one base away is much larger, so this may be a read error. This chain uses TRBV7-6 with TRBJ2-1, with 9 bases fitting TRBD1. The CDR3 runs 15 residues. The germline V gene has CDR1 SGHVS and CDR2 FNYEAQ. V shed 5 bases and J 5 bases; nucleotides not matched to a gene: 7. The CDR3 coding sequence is TGTGCCAGCAGCCCCGGACAGGGGACCGACAATGAGCAGTTCTTC. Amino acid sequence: CASSPGQGTDNEQFF.

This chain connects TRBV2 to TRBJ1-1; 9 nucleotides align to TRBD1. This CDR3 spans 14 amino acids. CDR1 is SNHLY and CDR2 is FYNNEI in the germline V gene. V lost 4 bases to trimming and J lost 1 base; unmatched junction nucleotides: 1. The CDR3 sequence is CASSGQGGNTEAFF. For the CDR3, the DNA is TGTGCCAGCAGTGGACAGGGGGGGAACACTGAAGCTTTCTTT.

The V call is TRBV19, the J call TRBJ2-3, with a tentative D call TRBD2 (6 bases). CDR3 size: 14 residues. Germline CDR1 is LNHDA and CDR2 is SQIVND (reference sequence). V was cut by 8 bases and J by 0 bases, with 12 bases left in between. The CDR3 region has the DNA TGTGCCAGTGCTCCTCTAGCGAGCACAGATACGCAGTATTTT. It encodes CASAPLASTDTQYF.

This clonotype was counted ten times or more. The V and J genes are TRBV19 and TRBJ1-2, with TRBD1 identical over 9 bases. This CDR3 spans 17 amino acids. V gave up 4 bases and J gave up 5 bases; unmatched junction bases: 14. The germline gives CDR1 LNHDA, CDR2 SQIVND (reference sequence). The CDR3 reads CASSTTYRGRSWYGYTF. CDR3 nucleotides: TGTGCCAGTAGTACTACTTACAGGGGGCGCTCATGGTATGGCTACACCTTC.

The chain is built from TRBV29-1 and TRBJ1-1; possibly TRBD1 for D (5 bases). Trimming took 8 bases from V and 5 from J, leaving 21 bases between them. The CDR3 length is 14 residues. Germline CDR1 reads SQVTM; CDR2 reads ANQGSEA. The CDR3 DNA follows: TGCAGCCTCGGAGCCGGGGGGATGGATACTGAAGCTTTCTTT. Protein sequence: CSLGAGGMDTEAFF.

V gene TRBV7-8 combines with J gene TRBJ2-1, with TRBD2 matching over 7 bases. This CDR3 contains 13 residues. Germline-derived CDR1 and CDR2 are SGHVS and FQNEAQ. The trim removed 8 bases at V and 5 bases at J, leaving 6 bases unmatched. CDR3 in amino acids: CASSRELNNEQFF. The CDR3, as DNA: TGTGCCAGCTCGCGGGAGCTCAACAATGAGCAGTTCTTC.

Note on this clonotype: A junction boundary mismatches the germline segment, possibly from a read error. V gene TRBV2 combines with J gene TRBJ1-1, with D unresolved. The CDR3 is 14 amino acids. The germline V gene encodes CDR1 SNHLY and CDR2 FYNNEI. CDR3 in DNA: TGTGCCAGCAGTGAAGGGGCCGGACGACCCGAAGCCTTCTTT. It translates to CASSEGAGRPEAFF.

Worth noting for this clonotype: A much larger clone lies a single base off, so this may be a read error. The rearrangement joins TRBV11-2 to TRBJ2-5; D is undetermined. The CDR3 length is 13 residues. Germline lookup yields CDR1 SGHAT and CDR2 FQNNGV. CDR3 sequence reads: CASSPGNQETQCF. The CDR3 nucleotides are TGTGCCAGCAGCCCCGGCAACCAAGAGACCCAGTGCTTC.

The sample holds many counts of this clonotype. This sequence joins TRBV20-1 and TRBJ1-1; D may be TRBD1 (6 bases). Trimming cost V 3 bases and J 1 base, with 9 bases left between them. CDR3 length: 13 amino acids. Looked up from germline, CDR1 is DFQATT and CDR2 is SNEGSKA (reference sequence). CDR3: CSARRGGNTEAFF. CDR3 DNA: TGCAGTGCTAGGAGAGGGGGGAACACTGAAGCTTTCTTT.

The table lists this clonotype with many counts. This CDR3 reads CASSIADSLNTEAFF. The CDR3 nucleotides read TGTGCCAGTAGTATAGCGGACAGCCTGAACACTGAAGCTTTCTTT. The gene calls are TRBV19 and TRBJ1-1, with D maybe TRBD1 (6 bases). CDR1 is LNHDA, CDR2 SQIVND, per germline (reference sequence). Trimming took off 1 base at V and 0 bases at J, with 9 bases between the two ends. This CDR3 contains 15 residues.

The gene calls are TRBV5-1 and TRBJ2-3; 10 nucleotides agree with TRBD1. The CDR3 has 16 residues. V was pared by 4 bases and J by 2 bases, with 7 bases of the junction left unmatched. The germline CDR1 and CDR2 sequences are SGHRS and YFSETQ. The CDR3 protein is CASSPRDRGYTDTQYF. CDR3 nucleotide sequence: TGCGCCAGCAGCCCGCGGGACAGGGGTTACACAGATACGCAGTATTTT.

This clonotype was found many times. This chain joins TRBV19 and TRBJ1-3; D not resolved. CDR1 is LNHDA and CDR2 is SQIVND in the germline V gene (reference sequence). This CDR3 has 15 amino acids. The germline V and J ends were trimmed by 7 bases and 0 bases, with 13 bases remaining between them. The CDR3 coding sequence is TGTGCCAGTACCCCGACCGTCAGCTCTGGAAACACCATATATTTT. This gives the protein CASTPTVSSGNTIYF.

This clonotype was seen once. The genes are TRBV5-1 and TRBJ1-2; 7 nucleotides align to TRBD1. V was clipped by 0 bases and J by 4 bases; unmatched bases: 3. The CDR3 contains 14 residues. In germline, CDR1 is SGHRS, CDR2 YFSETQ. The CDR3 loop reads CASSLADRSYGYTF. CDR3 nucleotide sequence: TGCGCCAGCAGCTTGGCGGACAGGAGCTATGGCTACACCTTC.

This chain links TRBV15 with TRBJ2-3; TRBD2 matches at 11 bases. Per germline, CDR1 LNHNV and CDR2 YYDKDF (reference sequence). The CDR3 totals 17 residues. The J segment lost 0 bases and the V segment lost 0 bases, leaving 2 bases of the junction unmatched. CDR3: CATSRDSGGASTDTQYF. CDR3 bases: TGTGCCACCAGCAGAGATAGCGGGGGGGCTAGCACAGATACGCAGTATTTT.